Each of the 28 T cell receptor beta chains below was sequenced from the same sample in a study of T cells and Merkel cell carcinoma outcomes. The table came from immunoSEQ multiplex PCR; TCRdb's copy has only in-frame clones and leaves some out. The sample contains 5,500 to 7,000 clones, under 80% of which appear only once. Sequencing was performed on tumor tissue from Merkel cell carcinoma. These receptors were taken from a human donor with Merkel cell carcinoma. Some clones in this sample may be carry-over from other donors' samples.

V and J are TRBV5-4 and TRBJ2-1; 10 nucleotides agree with TRBD2. CDR1 and CDR2 from the germline V gene are SGHNT and YYREEE (reference sequence). The CDR3 extends over 15 amino acids. Unmatched junction bases numbered 2, after V lost 0 bases and J lost 5 bases. In nucleotides, the CDR3 is TGTGCCAGCAGCTTGGGAGGACTAGCGGACAATGAGCAGTTCTTC. Amino acids: CASSLGGLADNEQFF.

The chain uses TRBV30 and TRBJ1-1; 7 bases align to TRBD1. This CDR3 has 14 amino acids. Germline CDR1 is GTSNPN and CDR2 is SVGIG (reference sequence). V was pared by 0 bases and J by 5 bases, with 6 bases of the junction left unmatched. For the CDR3, the DNA is TGTGCCTGGAGTGTGGAGGGGGCGGGAACTGAAGCTTTCTTT. It translates to CAWSVEGAGTEAFF.

This clone was picked up one time. The CDR3 reads CASSGRDSYEQYF. The CDR3 DNA sequence: TGTGCCAGCAGTGGCAGGGACTCCTACGAGCAGTACTTC. V gene TRBV25-1 combines with J gene TRBJ2-7, with D possibly being TRBD1 (5 bases). From germline, CDR1 is MGHDK and CDR2 SYGVNS. Trimming pared 4 bases from V and 0 bases from J, leaving 7 bases between. The CDR3 consists of 13 residues.

The chain links TRBV27 to TRBJ1-4, with 9 bases that match TRBD1. From germline, CDR1 is MNHEY and CDR2 SMNVEV (reference sequence). With V trimmed by 6 bases and J by 5 bases, 4 bases remained unmatched. CDR3 length: 14 residues. CDR3 DNA sequence: TGTGCCAGCAGCGATGGGACAGGGAATGAAAAACTGTTTTTT. This gives the protein CASSDGTGNEKLFF.

The chain carries TRBV4-1 and TRBJ2-1, with D uncertain. V shed 0 bases and J shed 9 bases, with 9 bases lying between them. CDR1 and CDR2 from the germline V gene are MGHRA and YSYEKL. The CDR3 sequence is 13 residues long. Here the CDR3 DNA reads TGCGCCAGCAGCCAAGATCTTAGCCTTGAGCAGTTCTTC. Protein: CASSQDLSLEQFF.

In its sample, this clone was seen a few times. Other DNA sequences in the sample encode the same CDR3. The CDR3 here is CSVEKNSNYGYTF. CDR3 nucleotide sequence: TGCAGCGTTGAAAAAAACAGTAACTATGGCTACACCTTC. This chain uses TRBV29-1 with TRBJ1-2; D unresolved. Trimming shortened V by 2 bases and J by 1 base, and 8 bases separated the two germline ends. CDR1 and CDR2 (germline): SQVTM, ANQGSEA. This CDR3 is 13 amino acids long. Full variable domain (remainder filled in from reference TRBV29-1 and TRBJ1-2): SAVISQKPSRDICQRGTSLTIQCQVDSQVTMMFWYRQQPGQSLTLIATANQGSEATYESGFVIDKFPISRPNLTFSTLTVSNMSPEDSSIYLCSVEKNSNYGYTFGSGTRLTVV.

This clone was counted only a few times. The chain links TRBV4-2 to TRBJ1-5; maybe TRBD1 (5 bases). CDR1 and CDR2 (germline): LGHNA, YNFKEQ. The V end lost 5 bases, the J end lost 3 bases, and 8 bases lay between the germline ends. The CDR3 runs to 13 residues. DNA of the CDR3: TGTGCCAGCAGCGGGGGGGACAATCAGCCCCAGCATTTT. It codes for CASSGGDNQPQHF.

The DNA for the CDR3 is TGTGCCAGCAGTGAATCCCCGTGGGGGAGAGATATTCAGCCCCAGCATTTT. Amino acids: CASSESPWGRDIQPQHF. The chain links TRBV6-1 to TRBJ1-5, with a possible D match to TRBD1 (5 bases). CDR1 is MNHNS and CDR2 is SASEGT in the germline V gene. V shed 2 bases and J shed 6 bases, with 20 bases lying between them. CDR3 length: 17 residues.

Concerning this clone: The same CDR3 also results from other DNA sequences found in this sample. The CDR3, as DNA: TGTGCCAGCAGTGACGGGACAGGGGGCACAGATACGCAGTATTTT. Amino acids: CASSDGTGGTDTQYF. The V call is TRBV6-4, the J call TRBJ2-3, with 10 bases fitting TRBD1. Per the germline V gene, CDR1 is MRHNA and CDR2 is SNTAGT. There are 15 residues in the CDR3. V shed 2 bases, J shed 1 base, and the junction held 0 bases outside the gene matches.

To note about this clone: Sequence at one end of the junction differs from germline and may be a read error. The same CDR3 can be traced to other DNA sequences in this sample. The chain employs TRBV5-8 and TRBJ2-1; 9 nucleotides match TRBD1. CDR3 length: 14 residues. Per the germline V gene, CDR1 is SGHTS and CDR2 is YDEGEE. The CDR3 spells CASNSRDRVDEQFF. Here the CDR3 DNA reads TGTGCTAGCAACTCCCGGGACAGGGTAGATGAGCAGTTCTTC.

This chain connects TRBV5-6 to TRBJ2-1; D is possibly TRBD1 (5 bases). This CDR3 has 13 amino acids. Trimming pared 5 bases from V and 3 bases from J, leaving 9 bases between. Germline V lookup: CDR1 SGHDT, CDR2 YYEEEE. The CDR3 is CASSNDSYNEQFF. CDR3 bases: TGTGCCAGCAGTAATGACAGCTACAATGAGCAGTTCTTC.

The rearrangement joins TRBV11-3 to TRBJ2-3; the match to TRBD1 covers 7 bases. The CDR3 loop spans 14 amino acids. Germline lookup yields CDR1 SGHNT and CDR2 YENEEA. Trimming at V came to 5 bases and at J to 6 bases, leaving 8 bases not matched to a gene. This CDR3 reads CASSGKGGKDTQYF. The CDR3 DNA reads TGTGCCAGCAGCGGAAAAGGGGGCAAGGATACGCAGTATTTT.

This clone came up a few times. The chain carries TRBV5-1 and TRBJ2-3; TRBD2 matches 9 bases. CDR3 size: 17 residues. Germline V gene data show CDR1 as SGHRS and CDR2 as YFSETQ. Unmatched junction bases numbered 13, after V lost 4 bases and J lost 4 bases. The DNA for the CDR3 is TGCGCCAGCAGCATGCAGGGTAGCGGGAGTTCATCAGATACGCAGTATTTT. Residues: CASSMQGSGSSSDTQYF.

CDR3 DNA sequence: TGTGCCAGCAGTGGACAGGGGGCGAGGAATGAGCAGTTCTTC. It specifies CASSGQGARNEQFF. This chain joins TRBV6-1 and TRBJ2-1, with 10 bases identical to TRBD1. Germline V gene data show CDR1 as MNHNS and CDR2 as SASEGT. The V and J ends lost 4 bases and 7 bases, in that order; junction bases with no gene match: 4. This CDR3 has 14 amino acids.

The rearrangement uses TRBV5-1 and TRBJ2-3; no definite D call. Germline V gene lookup returns CDR1 SGHRS and CDR2 YFSETQ. V was pared by 4 bases and J by 5 bases, with 14 bases between. The CDR3 has 14 residues. For the CDR3, the DNA is TGCGCCAGCAGCGTCTCCTTTAGCCAAGATACGCAGTATTTT. Encoded protein: CASSVSFSQDTQYF. Complete variable domain (other parts from reference TRBV5-1 and TRBJ2-3): KAGVTQTPRYLIKTRGQQVTLSCSPISGHRSVSWYQQTPGQGLQFLFEYFSETQRNKGNFPGRFSGRQFSNSRSEMNVSTLELGDSALYLCASSVSFSQDTQYFGPGTRLTVL.

The chain couples TRBV2 to TRBJ2-7; D might be TRBD1 (5 bases). The germline V gene encodes CDR1 SNHLY and CDR2 FYNNEI. The CDR3 covers 18 residues. The V and J ends lost 0 bases and 3 bases respectively, with 21 bases between them. The CDR3 region is CASSEALFNRGGNYEQYF. The CDR3, as DNA: TGTGCCAGCAGTGAAGCGCTATTTAATAGGGGCGGCAACTACGAGCAGTACTTC.

The J gene is TRBJ2-7, the V gene TRBV4-1; D is perhaps TRBD1 or TRBD2 (5 bases each). From germline, CDR1 is MGHRA and CDR2 YSYEKL. The CDR3 runs to 15 residues. Trimming pared 2 bases from V and 2 bases from J, leaving 13 bases between. The CDR3 region is CASSQFEGSTYEQYF. The CDR3 nucleotides are TGCGCCAGCAGCCAATTCGAGGGGAGCACCTACGAGCAGTACTTC.

The chain joins TRBV6-6 to TRBJ2-2; 9 nucleotides match TRBD1. Per the germline V gene, CDR1 is MNHNY and CDR2 is SVGAGI (reference sequence). This CDR3 comprises 15 residues. The trim removed 8 bases at V and 2 bases at J, leaving 6 bases unmatched. CDR3 bases: TGTGCCAGCTTCCTGACAGGGGGAAACACCGGGGAGCTGTTTTTT. Protein sequence: CASFLTGGNTGELFF.

V is TRBV27 and J is TRBJ1-3; D not certain. The V end was cut by 8 bases, the J end by 2 bases, with 16 bases between. This CDR3 contains 15 residues. From germline, CDR1 is MNHEY and CDR2 SMNVEV (reference sequence). The CDR3 bases are TGTGCCAGCCATTCTCTGGGTGCTACTGGAAACACCATATATTTT. Translated, it gives CASHSLGATGNTIYF.

This clone turned up a few times. V usage is TRBV19 and J usage is TRBJ1-2, with TRBD1 identical over 7 bases. The CDR3 has 13 amino acids. The trim removed 10 bases at V and 4 bases at J, leaving 9 bases unmatched. Germline-derived CDR1 and CDR2 are LNHDA and SQIVND (reference sequence). DNA for the CDR3: TGTGCCACATCAACAGGGGCGGGCTATGGCTACACCTTC. Translated, it gives CATSTGAGYGYTF.

The chain carries TRBV30 and TRBJ1-4, with D possibly TRBD1 on 5 matching bases. Deletions cut 0 bases from V and 11 bases from J, with 13 bases between. The CDR3 loop spans 13 amino acids. Looked up from germline, CDR1 is GTSNPN and CDR2 is SVGIG (reference sequence). The CDR3 sequence is CAWSVNPGGKLFF. The CDR3 bases are TGTGCCTGGAGTGTAAACCCTGGGGGTAAACTGTTTTTT.

The chain employs TRBV5-5 and TRBJ1-2; possible D gene TRBD1, 5 bases. This CDR3 has 14 amino acids. Germline V CDR1 and CDR2: SGHKS, YYEKEE (reference sequence). V was trimmed by 4 bases and J by 8 bases, leaving 18 bases between them. CDR3 amino acids: CASSPTQGEGGYTF. In DNA, the CDR3 is TGTGCCAGCAGCCCGACCCAGGGAGAGGGAGGCTACACCTTC.

This clone was found once. The chain uses TRBV5-4 and TRBJ2-3; 7 bases fit TRBD2. The germline gives CDR1 SGHNT, CDR2 YYREEE (reference sequence). V lost 7 bases and J lost 0; bases outside the gene matches: 8. CDR3 size: 15 residues. CDR3 amino acids: CASGFSGSSTDTQYF. The CDR3 region has the DNA TGTGCCAGCGGATTTAGCGGGTCTAGCACAGATACGCAGTATTTT.

This sequence joins TRBV19 and TRBJ2-3, with D possibly matching TRBD2 (5 bases). CDR3 length: 14 residues. V lost 6 bases, J lost 2 bases, and 12 bases lay in between. The germline gives CDR1 LNHDA, CDR2 SQIVND (reference sequence). The CDR3 DNA follows: TGTGCCAGTAGACGAGCGGAATTCACAGATACGCAGTATTTT. It is translated as CASRRAEFTDTQYF.

The chain employs TRBV25-1 and TRBJ1-2; TRBD1 is a possible D gene (5 bases). The V gene's germline CDR1 is MGHDK and CDR2 SYGVNS. V was cut by 6 bases and J by 4 bases, with 9 bases left in between. The CDR3 is made up of 12 amino acids. CDR3 region: CASRTAAYGYTF. The CDR3 DNA reads as TGTGCCAGCAGGACAGCCGCCTATGGCTACACCTTC.

The rearrangement links TRBV2 to TRBJ1-2; 7 nucleotides match TRBD1. Unmatched junction bases numbered 1, after V lost 3 bases and J lost 6 bases. The CDR3 sequence is 12 residues long. From germline, CDR1 is SNHLY and CDR2 FYNNEI. Here the CDR3 reads CASSETGNGYTF. As DNA, the CDR3 is TGTGCCAGCAGTGAGACAGGGAATGGCTACACCTTC.

The V call is TRBV28, the J call TRBJ1-5; no reliable D call. The CDR3 has 13 residues. V lost 6 bases and J lost 2, with 8 bases in between. Germline V gives CDR1 MDHEN, CDR2 SYDVKM. DNA of the CDR3: TGTGCCAGCAGGTTACTCGGCAATCAGCCCCAGCATTTT. Its protein is CASRLLGNQPQHF.

In its sample, this clone was seen once. This chain uses TRBV5-4 with TRBJ1-3; D gene uncertain. Trimming took off 6 bases at V and 1 base at J, with 11 bases between the two ends. Germline V gene lookup returns CDR1 SGHNT and CDR2 YYREEE (reference sequence). The CDR3 has 14 residues. As DNA, the CDR3 is TGTGCCAGCAACCTTTACGGGTCTGGAAACACCATATATTTT. Amino acid sequence: CASNLYGSGNTIYF. The entire variable domain, with the rest obtained from reference TRBV5-4 and TRBJ1-3, is as follows: ETGVTQSPTHLIKTRGQQVTLRCSSQSGHNTVSWYQQALGQGPQFIFQYYREEENGRGNFPPRFSGLQFPNYSSELNVNALELDDSALYLCASNLYGSGNTIYFGEGSWLTVV.